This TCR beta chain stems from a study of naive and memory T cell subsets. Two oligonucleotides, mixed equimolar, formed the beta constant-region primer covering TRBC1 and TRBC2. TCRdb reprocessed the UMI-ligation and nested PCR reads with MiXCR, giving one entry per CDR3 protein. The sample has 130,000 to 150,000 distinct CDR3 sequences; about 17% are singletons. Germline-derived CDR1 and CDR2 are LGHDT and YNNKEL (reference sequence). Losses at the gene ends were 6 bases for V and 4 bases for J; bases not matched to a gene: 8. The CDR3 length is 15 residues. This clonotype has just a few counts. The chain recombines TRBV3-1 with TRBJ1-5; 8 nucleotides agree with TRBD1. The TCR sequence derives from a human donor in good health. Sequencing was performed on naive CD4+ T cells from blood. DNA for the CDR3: TGTGCCAGCAGGCCCCGGGACAGGTATAATCAGCCCCAGCATTTT. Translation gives CASRPRDRYNQPQHF.